This T cell receptor (beta chain) was recovered during a study of blood T cell repertoires in COVID-19. At the level of the study: The samples span acute and convalescent COVID-19 from the United States, Italy and Spain.

Per the original methods: Quantification of nucleated cells was approximated via reference gene primer amplification. Measured with immunoSEQ multiplex PCR; TCRdb has only the in-frame clones, and not every one. The D gene and trimming were derived from the DNA, and the V and J assignments and clone size from that table. Among around 310,000 clones listed, roughly 86% were seen once. Deletions cut 2 bases from V and 0 bases from J, with 13 bases between. There are 16 residues in the CDR3. Germline V lookup: CDR1 SGHTA, CDR2 FQGNSA. Source material: PBMCs or T cells enriched from blood (not recorded which). The chain combines TRBV7-2 with TRBJ1-1; no definite D call. This sequence originates from a woman aged 30 to 39 who had recovered from COVID-19. The CDR3 sequence: CASSLRYAGMNTEAFF. The DNA for the CDR3 is TGTGCCAGCAGCTTACGGTATGCAGGAATGAACACTGAAGCTTTCTTT.